This is a list of T cell receptor beta chains from one sample in a study of identical twins. TCRdb reprocessed the 5' RACE reads via MiXCR and lists one record per CDR3 protein. The sample holds some 590,000 distinct CDR3 sequences, 9.6% seen once. These data also formed part of another study, on yellow fever vaccine responses in identical twins.

Sequenced sample: PBMCs. The receptors shown here come from a woman aged 18-29 years in good health. Both conserved end residues are part of each CDR3. The D gene is left open where the match is weak. Only some rows state a clone size, as once, few, many or a class for expanded clones.

j_gene: TRBJ1-2; abundance: few; v_gene: TRBV29-1; d_gene: NA; CDR3aa: CSVKGTDYGYTF; CDR3nt: TGCAGCGTGAAGGGGACGGACTATGGCTACACCTTC
j_gene: TRBJ2-5; abundance: NA; v_gene: TRBV20-1; d_gene: TRBD1; CDR3aa: CSARGFDRTGDLETQYF; CDR3nt: TGCAGTGCTAGGGGCTTCGATCGGACAGGGGATCTGGAGACCCAGTACTTC
j_gene: TRBJ2-1; abundance: many; v_gene: TRBV12-3/TRBV12-4; d_gene: TRBD2; CDR3aa: CASSSGTSDYNEQFF; CDR3nt: TGTGCCAGCAGCTCCGGGACTAGTGACTACAATGAGCAGTTCTTC
j_gene: TRBJ1-6; abundance: NA; v_gene: TRBV25-1; d_gene: NA; CDR3aa: CASKPAGERSPLHF; CDR3nt: TGTGCCAGCAAACCGGCAGGGGAGAGATCACCCCTCCACTTT
j_gene: TRBJ2-7; abundance: few; v_gene: TRBV2; d_gene: NA; CDR3aa: CASCARLSYEQYF; CDR3nt: TGTGCCAGCTGCGCTCGCCTCTCCTACGAGCAGTACTTC
j_gene: TRBJ1-4; abundance: few; v_gene: TRBV4-2; d_gene: TRBD1; CDR3aa: CASSGGQGPANEKLFF; CDR3nt: TGTGCCAGCAGCGGTGGACAGGGTCCGGCTAATGAAAAACTGTTTTTT
j_gene: TRBJ2-7; abundance: NA; v_gene: TRBV7-2; d_gene: TRBD1; CDR3aa: CASRREGQGREQYF; CDR3nt: TGTGCCAGCAGACGAGAGGGACAGGGGAGGGAGCAGTACTTC
j_gene: TRBJ2-1; abundance: few; v_gene: TRBV29-1; d_gene: TRBD2; CDR3aa: CSVAPSGGEQFF; CDR3nt: TGCAGCGTTGCACCTAGCGGGGGTGAGCAGTTCTTC
j_gene: TRBJ2-5; abundance: many; v_gene: TRBV15; d_gene: NA; CDR3aa: CATSRDMEETQYF; CDR3nt: TGTGCCACCAGCAGAGATATGGAAGAGACCCAGTACTTC
j_gene: TRBJ2-1; abundance: NA; v_gene: TRBV28; d_gene: NA; CDR3aa: CASSPRARTPHNEQFF; CDR3nt: TGTGCCAGCAGTCCCCGGGCTCGTACGCCTCACAATGAGCAGTTCTTC
j_gene: TRBJ2-7; abundance: NA; v_gene: TRBV7-3; d_gene: NA; CDR3aa: CASSLTQDSYEQYF; CDR3nt: TGTGCCAGCAGCTTAACACAGGACTCCTACGAGCAGTACTTC
j_gene: TRBJ2-1; abundance: few; v_gene: TRBV12-3/TRBV12-4; d_gene: TRBD2; CDR3aa: CAIKASGAPSRQFF; CDR3nt: TGTGCAATAAAAGCTAGCGGGGCTCCCTCGAGGCAGTTCTTC
j_gene: TRBJ2-1; abundance: many; v_gene: TRBV3-1; d_gene: TRBD1; CDR3aa: CASSQAKTGGFNEQFF; CDR3nt: TGTGCCAGCAGCCAAGCCAAGACAGGGGGGTTTAATGAGCAGTTCTTC
j_gene: TRBJ2-1; abundance: many; v_gene: TRBV10-3; d_gene: TRBD2; CDR3aa: CAISESSGRDEQFF; CDR3nt: TGTGCCATCAGTGAGTCGAGCGGGAGGGATGAGCAGTTCTTC
j_gene: TRBJ2-7; abundance: NA; v_gene: TRBV2; d_gene: TRBD1; CDR3aa: CASSQGQGRREQYF; CDR3nt: TGTGCCAGCAGTCAAGGACAGGGTAGACGAGAGCAGTACTTC
j_gene: TRBJ2-3; abundance: many; v_gene: TRBV24-1; d_gene: NA; CDR3aa: CATSVGDTQYF; CDR3nt: TGTGCCACCAGTGTCGGAGATACGCAGTATTTT
j_gene: TRBJ2-7; abundance: few; v_gene: TRBV20-1; d_gene: NA; CDR3aa: CSAPNRAYEQYF; CDR3nt: TGCAGCGCGCCCAACCGCGCCTACGAGCAGTACTTC
j_gene: TRBJ1-3; abundance: NA; v_gene: TRBV14; d_gene: NA; CDR3aa: CASSQDHLSSGNTIYF; CDR3nt: TGTGCCAGCAGCCAAGATCACCTTAGCTCTGGAAACACCATATATTTT
j_gene: TRBJ2-7; abundance: NA; v_gene: TRBV29-1; d_gene: TRBD2; CDR3aa: CSVAASGSYEQYF; CDR3nt: TGCAGCGTTGCGGCTAGCGGCTCCTACGAGCAGTACTTC
j_gene: TRBJ2-4; abundance: NA; v_gene: TRBV5-1; d_gene: TRBD2; CDR3aa: CASSTGGVKNIQYF; CDR3nt: TGCGCCAGCAGCACGGGGGGAGTCAAAAACATTCAGTACTTC
j_gene: TRBJ1-1; abundance: many; v_gene: TRBV11-2; d_gene: TRBD1; CDR3aa: CASSLGQGDTEAFF; CDR3nt: TGTGCCAGCAGCCTAGGACAGGGAGACACTGAAGCTTTCTTT
j_gene: TRBJ2-1; abundance: many; v_gene: TRBV3-1; d_gene: TRBD2; CDR3aa: CASSHTSGSTYEQFF; CDR3nt: TGTGCCAGCAGCCATACTAGCGGGAGTACCTATGAGCAGTTCTTC
j_gene: TRBJ2-7; abundance: many; v_gene: TRBV28; d_gene: NA; CDR3aa: CASSFRETGRFEQYF; CDR3nt: TGTGCCAGCAGTTTTAGGGAGACAGGGAGGTTCGAGCAGTACTTC
j_gene: TRBJ2-7; abundance: many; v_gene: TRBV29-1; d_gene: TRBD1; CDR3aa: CSVAWTGGVEQYF; CDR3nt: TGCAGCGTTGCTTGGACAGGGGGGGTCGAGCAGTACTTC
j_gene: TRBJ2-3; abundance: many; v_gene: TRBV4-1; d_gene: NA; CDR3aa: CASSQDRRGGAGDTQYF; CDR3nt: TGCGCCAGCAGCCAAGACCGTAGGGGGGGCGCAGGGGATACGCAGTATTTT
j_gene: TRBJ2-1; abundance: NA; v_gene: TRBV20-1; d_gene: TRBD1; CDR3aa: CSADRQGSYNEQFF; CDR3nt: TGCAGTGCGGACCGACAGGGCTCCTACAATGAGCAGTTCTTC
j_gene: TRBJ2-4; abundance: few; v_gene: TRBV2; d_gene: TRBD2; CDR3aa: CAARETSGGKNIQYF; CDR3nt: TGTGCCGCCCGTGAGACTAGCGGGGGGAAAAACATTCAGTACTTC